Below, one T cell receptor (beta chain) is given with its context. As yet, its antigen is unknown. Naive CD8 cells lacked CD45RO and underwent positive selection for CCR7, leaving out terminally differentiated effector memory CD45RA+ cells. The entry originates in a study of shared clonotypes between healthy human individuals. The study's findings and limits: Clonotype sharing among donors was thought likely to change with sequencing depth. Generation probability values for non-shared clonotypes were lower than those for clonotypes shared by all four donors.

After removal of 0 bases from V and 6 bases from J, the junction contained 7 bases not matched to a gene. Germline CDR1 is SGDLS and CDR2 is YYNGEE. This CDR3 has 15 residues. TCRdb keeps only in-frame clones here, not all; method: immunoSEQ multiplex PCR. The data show about 2 million clones, approximately 95% seen once. The V call is TRBV9, the J call TRBJ1-1; 8 bases are shared with TRBD1. The clonotype comes from a man aged 18 to 29 in good health. The source material was naive CD8+ T cells sorted from blood. DNA of the CDR3: TGTGCCAGCAGCGTAGGATCGGGACAGGATGCTGAAGCTTTCTTT. Translation: CASSVGSGQDAEAFF.